Each of the 11 T cell receptor beta chains below was sequenced from the same sample in a study of blood T cell repertoires in COVID-19. Libraries were prepared by immunoSEQ multiplex PCR; TCRdb keeps only in-frame clonotypes and omits some of them. This repertoire shows 350,000 to 450,000 clones, 85% found once; its top ten account for more than 3%. Sequences were obtained from peripheral blood. The receptor set was obtained from a woman under 30 with acute or convalescent COVID-19.

This clone was seen only a few times. The rearrangement uses TRBV6-5 and TRBJ1-1, with D hard to call. The V end was cut by 7 bases, the J end by 1 base, with 13 bases between. Germline lookup yields CDR1 MNHEY and CDR2 SVGAGI. CDR3 size: 14 residues. Written as DNA, the CDR3 is TGTGCCAGCAATCACCAAAATAGGAACACTGAAGCTTTCTTT. It translates to CASNHQNRNTEAFF.

J is TRBJ2-7 and V is TRBV28, with D perhaps TRBD1 (5 bases). V was shortened by 8 bases and J by 2 bases, with 16 bases between the two germline ends. The CDR3 runs 14 residues. The V gene's germline CDR1 is MDHEN and CDR2 SYDVKM. The CDR3, as DNA: TGTGCCAGCTTTCCTTCGAACAGGCCCTACGAGCAGTACTTC. It translates to CASFPSNRPYEQYF.

This clone appeared a few times. V usage is TRBV27 and J usage is TRBJ2-5, with a tentative D call TRBD2 (6 bases). Trimming cost V 9 bases and J 9 bases, with 17 bases left between them. The CDR3 has 12 residues. Germline V gene data show CDR1 as MNHEY and CDR2 as SMNVEV (reference sequence). CDR3 coding DNA: TGTGCCAGTCGGAGGGGATGGAAATCCCAGTACTTC. Residues: CASRRGWKSQYF.

This sequence joins TRBV9 and TRBJ2-3, with D unresolved. Between the trimmed V and J ends, which lost 0 bases and 3 bases, there was a span of 11 bases. Germline CDR1 is SGDLS and CDR2 is YYNGEE. This CDR3 comprises 15 residues. CDR3 sequence reads: CASSVGSSLTDTQYF. The DNA for the CDR3 is TGTGCCAGCAGCGTAGGATCTAGTTTGACAGATACGCAGTATTTT.

Concerning this clone itself: A junction end diverges from the germline sequence, so it may reflect a read error. This chain connects TRBV19 to TRBJ1-2; 7 nucleotides line up with TRBD1. The V gene's germline CDR1 is LNHDA and CDR2 SQIVND (reference sequence). CDR3 length: 12 residues. CDR3 DNA sequence: TGTGCCAGTAGTATTCCACCCGGGACAGTAATTTTC. Translation gives CASSIPPGTVIF.

The chain recombines TRBV6-6 with TRBJ1-2, with 9 bases matching TRBD1. J gave up 4 bases and V 8 bases, and 5 bases lay outside the gene matches. Germline V gene lookup returns CDR1 MNHNY and CDR2 SVGAGI (reference sequence). This CDR3 is built from 13 residues. CDR3 DNA: TGTGCCAGCTCGGGACAGGGAACCTATGGCTACACCTTC. Translated: CASSGQGTYGYTF.

This chain connects TRBV29-1 to TRBJ1-2; D is unresolved. The CDR3 is made up of 11 amino acids. CDR1 SQVTM and CDR2 ANQGSEA come from the germline V gene. Trimming took off 3 bases at V and 7 bases at J, with 9 bases between the two ends. This chain's CDR3 is CSVDRPLGYTF. The DNA for the CDR3 is TGCAGCGTTGACAGGCCCCTTGGCTACACCTTC.

The chain carries TRBV6-5 and TRBJ1-1, with D possibly being TRBD1 (5 bases). Germline V gene lookup returns CDR1 MNHEY and CDR2 SVGAGI. V was shortened by 3 bases and J by 4 bases, with 18 bases between the two germline ends. CDR3 length: 16 residues. The CDR3 nucleotides are TGTGCCAGCAGTTATTGGAGGACACGGGGGACCACTGAAGCTTTCTTT. Amino acid sequence: CASSYWRTRGTTEAFF.

This chain connects TRBV2 to TRBJ2-5, with TRBD2 as a possible D gene (6 bases). V was trimmed by 7 bases and J by 3 bases, leaving 9 bases between them. Germline V gene data show CDR1 as SNHLY and CDR2 as FYNNEI. The CDR3 runs 12 residues. The CDR3 loop is CASIGGKETQYF. The CDR3, as DNA: TGTGCCAGCATCGGCGGGAAAGAGACCCAGTACTTC.

Within the sample, this clone is medium-sized. J is TRBJ1-6 and V is TRBV28, with D perhaps matching TRBD1 (5 bases). The germline V and J ends were trimmed by 4 bases and 9 bases, with 22 bases remaining between them. The CDR3 length is 17 residues. The germline gives CDR1 MDHEN, CDR2 SYDVKM. The CDR3 DNA follows: TGTGCCAGCAGTTCCCTCCCACCGGGACTGATAAGTTCACCCCTCCACTTT. Translated: CASSSLPPGLISSPLHF.

V and J are TRBV2 and TRBJ2-5; D is undetermined. Per germline, CDR1 SNHLY and CDR2 FYNNEI. Trimming took 6 bases from V and 5 from J, leaving 16 bases between them. The CDR3 is 14 residues long. The CDR3 DNA sequence: TGTGCCAGCAGAGTAGAGAGGTCGGCGGAGACCCAGTACTTC. Amino acid sequence: CASRVERSAETQYF.